The clone carrying this TCR beta chain was found many times. Its antigen is currently unknown. This sample stems from a study of Graves' ophthalmopathy and Graves' hyperthyroidism. Study-level results: Most thyroid-expanded clonotypes exceeding 0.001 frequency were also found in blood.

The CDR3 has 11 amino acids. Germline V gene sequence: CDR1 SQVTM, CDR2 ANQGSEA. The ends were cut back, 1 base at V and 1 base at J, with 1 base in the middle. Each diagnosis was determined on the basis of clinical symptoms, serum thyroxine, TRAb, thyroid ultrasound and orbital computed tomography. RNA transcripts were the source from which TCR beta CDR3 regions were amplified. The authors performed first-round RT-PCR with HTBI primers and then a second-round multiplex PCR. TCRdb called the multiplex PCR reads again in MiXCR, with one record for every CDR3 protein. The sample has around 400,000 distinct CDR3 sequences; approximately 21% are singletons.

The J gene is TRBJ1-1, the V gene TRBV29-1; D is ambiguous. The sequence was obtained from a woman aged 18-29 years with stable Graves' hyperthyroidism. Sequencing input: peripheral blood. The CDR3: CSVEGNTEAFF. The CDR3 DNA reads TGCAGCGTTGAAGGGAACACTGAAGCTTTCTTT. Together with reference TRBV29-1 and TRBJ1-1, the CDR3 gives the full variable domain: SAVISQKPSRDICQRGTSLTIQCQVDSQVTMMFWYRQQPGQSLTLIATANQGSEATYESGFVIDKFPISRPNLTFSTLTVSNMSPEDSSIYLCSVEGNTEAFFGQGTRLTVV.